A single sample gave rise to the 15 T cell receptor beta chains below, sequenced in a study of T cell changes during pregnancy in multiple sclerosis. Sequencing used immunoSEQ multiplex PCR; TCRdb keeps in-frame clones, though not all of them. The sample includes approximately 97,000 clones, around 91% of them seen just once. The sequencing here drew on peripheral blood, taken after pregnancy. The receptors shown here come from a female donor in good health, enrolled as a control in a pregnancy study.

The chain employs TRBV15 and TRBJ2-6; D is possibly TRBD1 (5 bases). Trimming shortened V by 0 bases and J by 1 base, and 13 bases separated the two germline ends. The CDR3 length is 18 residues. Germline V gives CDR1 LNHNV, CDR2 YYDKDF (reference sequence). Written as DNA, the CDR3 is TGTGCCACCAGCAGAGATCTTCAGGGTTCGTCTGGGGCCAACGTCCTGACTTTC. It codes for CATSRDLQGSSGANVLTF.

V is TRBV19 and J is TRBJ2-2; 8 bases align to TRBD2. The V and J ends lost 10 bases and 2 bases, in that order; junction bases with no gene match: 9. This CDR3 spans 15 amino acids. Germline V gene lookup returns CDR1 LNHDA and CDR2 SQIVND (reference sequence). The CDR3 DNA is TGTGCCACCTCCCAGGGACTAGTCAACACCGGGGAGCTGTTTTTT. It codes for CATSQGLVNTGELFF.

The chain employs TRBV5-5 and TRBJ2-7, with TRBD2 matching 7 bases. The ends lost 4 bases at V and 3 bases at J; junction bases unmatched: 10. Germline CDR1 SGHKS, CDR2 YYEKEE (reference sequence). The CDR3 length is 15 residues. The CDR3 nucleotides are TGTGCCAGCAGCCAAGGCGGGGGTGCTCTCTACGAGCAGTACTTC. Its translation: CASSQGGGALYEQYF.

The chain carries TRBV2 and TRBJ2-5; D may be TRBD1 (6 bases). There are 14 residues in the CDR3. CDR1 and CDR2 (germline): SNHLY, FYNNEI. The V gene lost 4 bases and the J gene lost 1 base, with 10 bases spanning the gap. Here the CDR3 reads CASSVQQGQETQYF. The CDR3 bases are TGTGCCAGCAGTGTTCAACAGGGCCAAGAGACCCAGTACTTC. Complete variable domain (other parts from reference TRBV2 and TRBJ2-5): EPEVTQTPSHQVTQMGQEVILRCVPISNHLYFYWYRQILGQKVEFLVSFYNNEISEKSEIFDDQFSVERPDGSNFTLKIRSTKLEDSAMYFCASSVQQGQETQYFGPGTRLLVL.

The rearrangement uses TRBV5-1 and TRBJ1-3, with D unclear. Per germline, CDR1 SGHRS and CDR2 YFSETQ. The CDR3 is 15 residues long. With 1 base removed from V and 0 bases from J, the gap between germline ends came to 8 bases. The CDR3 region has the DNA TGCGCCAGCAGCTTGTGGAGTGACTCTGGAAACACCATATATTTT. Its translation is CASSLWSDSGNTIYF.

The chain employs TRBV7-9 and TRBJ1-2, with TRBD1 matching over 9 bases. Germline V gene sequence: CDR1 SEHNR, CDR2 FQNEAQ (reference sequence). V lost 1 base and J lost 5; bases outside the gene matches: 8. The CDR3 consists of 16 residues. The CDR3 DNA is TGTGCCAGCAGCTTAGGGACACAGGGGGCGCGATATGGCTACACCTTC. This translates into CASSLGTQGARYGYTF.

The chain employs TRBV7-3 and TRBJ2-2; D might be TRBD1 (5 bases). Germline lookup yields CDR1 SGHTA and CDR2 FQGTGA. The CDR3 consists of 13 residues. V lost 6 bases and J 3 bases, leaving 8 bases between the germline ends. The CDR3: CASSLQDTGELFF. The CDR3 coding sequence is TGTGCCAGCAGTTTACAGGACACCGGGGAGCTGTTTTTT.

This chain uses TRBV7-2 with TRBJ1-6; TRBD1 aligns across 7 bases. V lost 6 bases and J lost 10; bases outside the gene matches: 9. The CDR3 sequence is 14 residues long. In germline, CDR1 is SGHTA, CDR2 FQGNSA. In DNA, the CDR3 is TGTGCCAGCAGTTCCGACAGGGAGTTGTCACCCCTCCACTTT. This codes for CASSSDRELSPLHF.

V gene TRBV28 combines with J gene TRBJ2-2; tentative D call: TRBD2 (7 bases). Germline V gene lookup returns CDR1 MDHEN and CDR2 SYDVKM. This CDR3 contains 16 residues. Between the trimmed V and J ends, which lost 6 bases and 1 base, there was a span of 15 bases. The CDR3 DNA sequence: TGTGCCAGCAGCTCAAGGGGGGGAGTGAACACCGGGGAGCTGTTTTTT. It yields the protein CASSSRGGVNTGELFF.

This clone was picked up a small number of times. DNA of the CDR3: TGTGCCAGCAGCGTAGAGCCCGGACAGCAAGAGACCCAGTACTTC. Amino acid sequence: CASSVEPGQQETQYF. The chain combines TRBV9 with TRBJ2-5, with D possibly TRBD1 on 6 matching bases. CDR3 size: 15 residues. CDR1 SGDLS and CDR2 YYNGEE come from the germline V gene. The V and J ends lost 0 bases and 2 bases respectively, with 11 bases between them.

CDR3 nucleotides: TGTGCCAGCAGCTCCCGGGGGGGGTACCAAGAGACCCAGTACTTC. It specifies CASSSRGGYQETQYF. The gene calls are TRBV9 and TRBJ2-5; 8 bases are a match to TRBD2. Germline CDR1 and CDR2: SGDLS and YYNGEE. J lost 0 bases, V lost 4 bases, and 5 bases had no gene match. This CDR3 comprises 15 residues. The full variable domain, its missing parts supplied by reference TRBV9 and TRBJ2-5, is DSGVTQTPKHLITATGQRVTLRCSPRSGDLSVYWYQQSLDQGLQFLIQYYNGEERAKGNILERFSAQQFPDLHSELNLSSLELGDSALYFCASSSRGGYQETQYFGPGTRLLVL.

This chain connects TRBV4-1 to TRBJ2-3; D call uncertain. Trimming stripped 0 bases from V and 4 bases from J, with 8 bases between. Germline V gene data show CDR1 as MGHRA and CDR2 as YSYEKL. This CDR3 is built from 14 residues. This CDR3 reads CASSQEIGSDTQYF. DNA for the CDR3: TGCGCCAGCAGCCAAGAAATCGGGTCAGATACGCAGTATTTT.

This chain links TRBV5-1 with TRBJ2-3; D is perhaps TRBD2 (7 bases). V was cut by 4 bases and J by 3 bases, with 18 bases left in between. This CDR3 comprises 16 residues. CDR1 and CDR2 from the germline V gene are SGHRS and YFSETQ. The CDR3: CASSPPLGGATDTQYF. In nucleotides, the CDR3 is TGCGCCAGCAGCCCACCTTTAGGGGGGGCGACAGATACGCAGTATTTT.

The gene calls are TRBV5-4 and TRBJ2-1; the match to TRBD2 covers 11 bases. The CDR3 is 16 residues long. V lost 1 base and J lost 8; bases outside the gene matches: 8. CDR1 and CDR2 from the germline V gene are SGHNT and YYREEE (reference sequence). The CDR3 here is CASSLRLAGGQDEQFF. For the CDR3, the DNA is TGTGCCAGCAGCTTGAGGCTAGCGGGGGGCCAGGATGAGCAGTTCTTC.

The chain carries TRBV4-3 and TRBJ2-7; perhaps TRBD1 as D (6 bases). The ends were cut back, 0 bases at V and 6 bases at J, with 15 bases in the middle. The CDR3 spans 15 residues. Germline-derived CDR1 and CDR2 are LGHNA and YSLEER. The DNA for the CDR3 is TGCGCCAGCAGCCAAGATATCGGGACACTCAGCGAGCAGTACTTC. The encoded protein is CASSQDIGTLSEQYF.